One sample yielded the 8 T cell receptor beta chains listed below, sequenced in a study of PD-L1 blockade in urothelial cancer. Clones were sequenced by immunoSEQ multiplex PCR, and TCRdb holds only the in-frame ones, with some missing. This sample yields tens of thousands of clones, of which roughly 80% are seen a single time; 4% belongs to the top ten. As for time point: pretreatment peripheral blood. Sequencing was performed on PBMCs, taken around atezolizumab (anti-PD-L1) treatment. The receptors derive from a man between 65 and 85 years old with urothelial cancer.

The V call is TRBV19, the J call TRBJ1-1, with D perhaps matching TRBD1 (6 bases). CDR3 size: 14 residues. Between the trimmed V and J ends, which lost 1 base and 5 bases, there was a span of 11 bases. The germline V gene encodes CDR1 LNHDA and CDR2 SQIVND (reference sequence). The CDR3 sequence is CASSIAGESTEAFF. The CDR3 bases are TGTGCCAGTAGTATAGCAGGGGAGTCGACTGAAGCTTTCTTT. Full variable domain (remainder filled in from reference TRBV19 and TRBJ1-1): DGGITQSPKYLFRKEGQNVTLSCEQNLNHDAMYWYRQDPGQGLRLIYYSQIVNDFQKGDIAEGYSVSREKKESFPLTVTSAQKNPTAFYLCASSIAGESTEAFFGQGTRLTVV.

This clone has just a few counts. The rearrangement uses TRBV28 and TRBJ1-4, with 7 bases fitting TRBD1. CDR1 is MDHEN, CDR2 SYDVKM, per germline. The J segment lost 3 bases and the V segment lost 7 bases, leaving 11 bases of the junction unmatched. The CDR3 spans 16 residues. In nucleotides, the CDR3 is TGTGCCAGCAACCGACAGGGACGATCTCCTAATGAAAAACTGTTTTTT. It specifies CASNRQGRSPNEKLFF.

This clone appeared a few times. V usage is TRBV11-3 and J usage is TRBJ2-7, with D maybe TRBD2 (6 bases). The V gene's germline CDR1 is SGHNT and CDR2 YENEEA. Trimming pared 0 bases from V and 1 base from J, leaving 10 bases between. The CDR3 length is 15 residues. The CDR3 reads CASSLESGHSYEQYF. CDR3 DNA: TGTGCCAGCAGCTTAGAAAGCGGGCATTCCTACGAGCAGTACTTC.

This sequence joins TRBV20-1 and TRBJ1-1, with D possibly being TRBD1 (6 bases). Germline assignment: CDR1 DFQATT and CDR2 SNEGSKA (reference sequence). V lost 5 bases, J lost 5 bases, and 9 bases lay in between. The CDR3 spans 11 residues. This CDR3 reads CSAERGTEAFF. The CDR3 DNA reads TGCAGTGCTGAGAGGGGGACTGAAGCTTTCTTT.

This chain connects TRBV5-6 to TRBJ2-2; 8 nucleotides agree with TRBD2. The germline V gene has CDR1 SGHDT and CDR2 YYEEEE. Unmatched junction bases numbered 3, after V lost 2 bases and J lost 6 bases. This CDR3 contains 14 residues. The CDR3 here is CASSLSGGAGELFF. CDR3 bases: TGTGCCAGCAGCTTAAGCGGGGGAGCCGGGGAGCTGTTTTTT.

The chain uses TRBV7-8 and TRBJ2-1; D is unclear. Germline V gene data show CDR1 as SGHVS and CDR2 as FQNEAQ. This CDR3 has 15 amino acids. The germline V and J ends were trimmed by 1 base and 0 bases, with 7 bases remaining between them. CDR3: CASSLELSSYNEQFF. The CDR3 nucleotides read TGTGCCAGCAGCTTAGAACTTAGCTCCTACAATGAGCAGTTCTTC.

This clone showed up just a few times. This chain joins TRBV7-6 and TRBJ2-5, with TRBD1 identical over 9 bases. Germline loops: CDR1 SGHVS, CDR2 FNYEAQ. This CDR3 has 15 residues. Losses at the gene ends were 4 bases for V and 1 base for J; bases not matched to a gene: 4. The CDR3 bases are TGTGCCAGCAGCTCGGACAGGGGTGTCCAAGAGACCCAGTACTTC. Protein sequence: CASSSDRGVQETQYF.

This rearrangement joins TRBV6-7 to TRBJ2-1; 9 bases are shared with TRBD1. TRBV6-7 is an open reading frame whose function is uncertain. The CDR3 loop spans 17 amino acids. Trimming cost V 5 bases and J 5 bases; bases outside gene matches: 13. The CDR3 DNA is TGTGCCAGCAGTCGCCTTTGTATAAGGACAGGGGACAATGAGCAGTTCTTC. Protein sequence: CASSRLCIRTGDNEQFF.